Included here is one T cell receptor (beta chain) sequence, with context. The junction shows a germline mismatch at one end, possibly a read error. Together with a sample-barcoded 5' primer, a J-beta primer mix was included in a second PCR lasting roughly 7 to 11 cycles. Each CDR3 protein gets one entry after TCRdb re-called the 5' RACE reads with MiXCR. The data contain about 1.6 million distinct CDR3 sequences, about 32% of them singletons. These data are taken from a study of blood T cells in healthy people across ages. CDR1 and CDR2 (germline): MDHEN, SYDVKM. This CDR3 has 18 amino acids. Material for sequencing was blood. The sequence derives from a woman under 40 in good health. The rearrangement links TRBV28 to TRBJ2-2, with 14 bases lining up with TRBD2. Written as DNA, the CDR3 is TGTGCCAGCAGTCCGGGACTAGCGGGAGTATGGGGCACCGGGGGGCTGTTTTTT. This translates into CASSPGLAGVWGTGGLFF.